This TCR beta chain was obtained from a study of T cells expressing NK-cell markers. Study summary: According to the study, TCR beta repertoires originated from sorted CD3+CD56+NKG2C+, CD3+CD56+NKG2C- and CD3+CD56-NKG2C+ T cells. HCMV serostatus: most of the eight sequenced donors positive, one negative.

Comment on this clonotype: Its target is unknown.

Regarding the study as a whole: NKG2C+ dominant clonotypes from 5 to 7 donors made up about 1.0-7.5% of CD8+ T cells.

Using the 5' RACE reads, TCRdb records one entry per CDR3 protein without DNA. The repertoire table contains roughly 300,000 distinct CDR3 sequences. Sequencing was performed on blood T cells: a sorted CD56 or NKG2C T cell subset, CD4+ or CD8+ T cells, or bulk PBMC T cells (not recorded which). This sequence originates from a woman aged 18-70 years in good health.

CDR3: CASSQDARSGRAIHEQYF. V usage is TRBV14 and J usage is TRBJ2-7; TCRdb reports TRBD2, a call that lacks DNA to check it against. Germline V gene sequence: CDR1 SGHDN, CDR2 FVKESK. The CDR3 sequence is 18 residues long.